This T cell receptor beta chain is drawn from a study of blood T cell repertoires in COVID-19. Libraries were prepared by immunoSEQ multiplex PCR; TCRdb keeps only in-frame clonotypes and omits some of them. This sample carries hundreds of thousands of clones, 80% to 85% of them seen once, and the ten largest clones take less than 20%. This CDR3 is built from 14 residues. The V end lost 5 bases, the J end lost 0 bases, and 11 bases lay between the germline ends. Germline V gives CDR1 SGHRS, CDR2 YFSETQ. The source material was peripheral blood. The chain carries TRBV5-1 and TRBJ1-2; D uncertain. The clonotype originates from a man aged 30-40 years with active or convalescent COVID-19. CDR3 in DNA: TGCGCCAGCAGTGAGCCCGGAGCTAACTATGGCTACACCTTC. It codes for CASSEPGANYGYTF.